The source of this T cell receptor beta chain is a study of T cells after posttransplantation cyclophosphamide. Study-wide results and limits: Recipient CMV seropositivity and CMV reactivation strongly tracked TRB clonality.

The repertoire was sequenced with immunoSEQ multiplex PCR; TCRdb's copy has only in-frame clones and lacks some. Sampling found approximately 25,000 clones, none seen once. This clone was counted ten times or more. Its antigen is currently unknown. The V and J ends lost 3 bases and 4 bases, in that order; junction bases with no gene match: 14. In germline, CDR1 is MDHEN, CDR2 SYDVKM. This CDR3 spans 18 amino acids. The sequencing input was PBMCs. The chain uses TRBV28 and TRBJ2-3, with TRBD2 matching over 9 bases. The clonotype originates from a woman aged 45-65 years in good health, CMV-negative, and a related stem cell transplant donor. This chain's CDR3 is CASSFPGHGGRASDTQYF. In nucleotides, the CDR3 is TGTGCCAGCAGTTTCCCTGGGCACGGCGGGAGGGCTTCAGATACGCAGTATTTT.